This TCR beta chain was sequenced for a study of T cell repertoires in cytomegalovirus infection. In this sample, this clonotype turned up a few times. Its specificity is unknown. V trimming: 6 bases; J trimming: 1 base; junction bases outside the gene matches: 6. Germline assignment: CDR1 MNHEY and CDR2 SVGEGT. CDR3 length: 15 amino acids. One entry per CDR3 protein, called by TCRdb with MiXCR from the reads. This table has roughly 990,000 distinct CDR3 sequences, around 32% appearing once. The chain recombines TRBV6-2 or TRBV6-3 with TRBJ1-1, with 9 bases matching TRBD1. Sequenced here: cultured CD8+ T cells from PBMCs, sampled from culture after CMV antigen stimulation. The sequence was collected from a human donor in good health (CMV status not recorded). Some clones in this sample may be carry-over from other donors' samples. CDR3 loop: CASRQGALENTEAFF. In DNA, the CDR3 is TGTGCCAGCAGACAGGGGGCATTGGAGAACACTGAAGCTTTCTTT.